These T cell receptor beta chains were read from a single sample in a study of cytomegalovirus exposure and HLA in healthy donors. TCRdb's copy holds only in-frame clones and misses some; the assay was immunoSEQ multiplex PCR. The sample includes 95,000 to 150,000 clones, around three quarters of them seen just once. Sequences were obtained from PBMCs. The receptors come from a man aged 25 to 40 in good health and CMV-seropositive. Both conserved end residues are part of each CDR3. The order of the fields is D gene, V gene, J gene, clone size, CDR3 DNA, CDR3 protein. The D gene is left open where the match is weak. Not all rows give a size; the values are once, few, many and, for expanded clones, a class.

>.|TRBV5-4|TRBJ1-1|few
TGTGCCAGCAGCTTTAACTCGAACACTGAAGCTTTCTTT
CASSFNSNTEAFF
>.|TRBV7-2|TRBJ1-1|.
TGTGCCAGCAGCTTACAAACAGGGCGAGCTTTCTTT
CASSLQTGRAFF
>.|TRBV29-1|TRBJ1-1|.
TGCAGCGTTGAAGAAGCCGGGACACGGACTGAAGCTTTCTTT
CSVEEAGTRTEAFF
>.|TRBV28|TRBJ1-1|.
TGTGCCAGCAGTTTGGAGGGGAGGGCTTTCTTT
CASSLEGRAFF
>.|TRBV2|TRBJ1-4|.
TGTGCCAGCAGTGGGACCCAAGGGGTCCCTAATGAAAAACTGTTTTTT
CASSGTQGVPNEKLFF
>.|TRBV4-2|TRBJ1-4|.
TGTGCCAGCAGCCAAGATCAGGGGTTAGATGAAAAACTGTTTTTT
CASSQDQGLDEKLFF
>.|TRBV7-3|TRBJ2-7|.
TGTGCCAGCAGCGTGGACTACGGATCCTACGAGCAGTACTTC
CASSVDYGSYEQYF
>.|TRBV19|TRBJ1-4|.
TGTGCCAGTACCTTGGTTCTGGGGGCCCTACCAACTAATGAAAAACTGTTTTTT
CASTLVLGALPTNEKLFF
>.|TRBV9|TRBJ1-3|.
TGTGCCAGCAGCGCGCCGGGACACTACTCTGGAAACACCATATATTTT
CASSAPGHYSGNTIYF
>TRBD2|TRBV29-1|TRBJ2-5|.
TGCAGCGTTAACTTGGGGGGGGGAGAAGAGACCCAGTACTTC
CSVNLGGGEETQYF
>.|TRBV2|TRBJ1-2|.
TGTGCCAGCAATTCGGAGACAGCCTCAACCGAGGACTATGGCTACACCTTC
CASNSETASTEDYGYTF
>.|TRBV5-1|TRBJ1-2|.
TGCGCCAGCAGCGGGGCAGGGGAGTTTGGTGGCTACACCTTC
CASSGAGEFGGYTF
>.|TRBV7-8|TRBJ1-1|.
TGTGCCAGCAGCTTACTTGTCACTGAAGCTTTCTTT
CASSLLVTEAFF
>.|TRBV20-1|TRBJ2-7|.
TGCAGTGCTGCGGGACCCTCAAAGCAGTACTTC
CSAAGPSKQYF
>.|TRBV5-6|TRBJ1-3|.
TGTGCCAGCAGCAAACGGACAGTCTCTGGAAACACCATATATTTT
CASSKRTVSGNTIYF
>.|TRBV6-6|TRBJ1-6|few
TGTGCCAGCCTGGGGGCTGGGAAAAATTCACCCCTCCACTTT
CASLGAGKNSPLHF
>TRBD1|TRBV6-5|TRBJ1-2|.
TGTGCCAGCAGACGTCGGACAGGGGACAGCTATGGCTACACCTTC
CASRRRTGDSYGYTF
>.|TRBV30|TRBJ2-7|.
TGTGCCTGGACGGACAACTCCTACGAGCAGTACTTC
CAWTDNSYEQYF
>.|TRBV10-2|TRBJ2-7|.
TGCGCCAGCAGTGAATACAGCTCCTACGAGCAGTACTTC
CASSEYSSYEQYF
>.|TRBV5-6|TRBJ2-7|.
TGTGCCTGCGAAGGCAGGTTATCCTACGAGCAGTACTTC
CACEGRLSYEQYF
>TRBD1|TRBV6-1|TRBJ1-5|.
TGTGCCGGACAGGGGTGGGACAATCAGCCCCAGCATTTT
CAGQGWDNQPQHF
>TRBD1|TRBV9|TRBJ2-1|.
TGTGCCAGCAGTGAGGGGGCTAACCTCTACAATGAGCAGTTCTTC
CASSEGANLYNEQFF
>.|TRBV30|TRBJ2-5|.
TGTGCCTGGAGTGCGGGGGAAGAGACCCAGTACTTC
CAWSAGEETQYF
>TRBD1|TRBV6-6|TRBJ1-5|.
TGTGCCAGCAGTTACTCGCCCAGGGGGGATCAGCCCCAGCATTTT
CASSYSPRGDQPQHF
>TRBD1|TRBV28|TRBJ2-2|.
TGTGCCAGCAGGTCCAGGGGGTCCGGGGAGCTGTTTTTT
CASRSRGSGELFF
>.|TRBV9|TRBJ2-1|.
TGTGCCAGCAGCGTAGGAGGCAGGGTTCGGTCCTACAATGAGCAGTTCTTC
CASSVGGRVRSYNEQFF
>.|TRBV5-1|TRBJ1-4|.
TGCGCCAGCAGCCGAGGACAGTTTGCAACTAATGAAAAACTGTTTTTT
CASSRGQFATNEKLFF
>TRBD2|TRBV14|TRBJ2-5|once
TGTGCCAGCAGCAACACTTGGCCTAGCGGGTGGGGCCAAGAGACCCAGTACTTC
CASSNTWPSGWGQETQYF
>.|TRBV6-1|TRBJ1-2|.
TGTGCCAGCAGTGATGCGGGGGATTATGGCTACACCTTC
CASSDAGDYGYTF
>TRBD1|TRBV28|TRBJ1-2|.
TGTGCCAGCAGTTTATCCGGACAGGGTAACTATGGCTACACCTTC
CASSLSGQGNYGYTF
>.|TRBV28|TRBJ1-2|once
TGTGCCAGCAGTTTATCCGCAGTAGCCTATGGCTACACCTTC
CASSLSAVAYGYTF
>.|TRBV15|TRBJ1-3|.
TGTGCCACCAGCGACCCGGGCGGGGAAGGAGGAAACACCATATATTTT
CATSDPGGEGGNTIYF
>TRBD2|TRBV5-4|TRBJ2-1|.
TGTGCCAGCAGGAGAGGACTAGCGGGGTACAATGAGCAGTTCTTC
CASRRGLAGYNEQFF
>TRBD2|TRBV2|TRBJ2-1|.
TGTGCCAGCTGGGGGGGGACCTACAATGAGCAGTTCTTC
CASWGGTYNEQFF
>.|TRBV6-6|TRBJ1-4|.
TGTGCCAGCAGCGGGGATCATGAAAAACTGTTTTTT
CASSGDHEKLFF
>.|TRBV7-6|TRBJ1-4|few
TGTGCCAGCAGCTTAAGGACAGCAACTAATGAAAAACTGTTTTTT
CASSLRTATNEKLFF
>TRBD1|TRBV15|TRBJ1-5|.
TGTGCCACCAACCCGGACAGGGGAAGGGTTGGTCAGCCCCAGCATTTT
CATNPDRGRVGQPQHF
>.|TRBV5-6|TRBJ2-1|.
TGTGCCAGCAGCTTGGCTAGGCAGAATGAGCAGTTCTTC
CASSLARQNEQFF
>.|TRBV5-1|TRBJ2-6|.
TGCGCCAGCAGCTTGTTACAAGTCTCTGGGGCCAACGTCCTGACTTTC
CASSLLQVSGANVLTF
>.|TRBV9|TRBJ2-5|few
TGTGCCAGCAGCGTCGATACAGGGTATCAAGAGACCCAGTACTTC
CASSVDTGYQETQYF